This TCR beta chain was found in a study of cytomegalovirus exposure and HLA in healthy donors. Notes on the study in general: Per published reports, the classifier diagnosed cytomegalovirus status with high specificity and sensitivity.

Primers for the PCR totalled 60 Vbeta and 13 Jbeta. Profiling relied on immunoSEQ multiplex PCR, and the TCRdb table lists in-frame clones only, not all of them. The data contain 90,000 to 110,000 clones, more than 65% of them singletons. Trimming cost V 1 base and J 0 bases, with 8 bases left between them. Germline CDR1 is LGHNA and CDR2 is YNFKEQ. The CDR3 runs to 15 residues. Of note for this clone: Its antigen remains unidentified.

V usage is TRBV4-2 and J usage is TRBJ2-3; a weak D match, TRBD2 (5 bases). This TCR was sampled from a man in his forties in good health and CMV-seropositive. The sample was PBMCs. The CDR3 nucleotides are TGTGCCAGCAGCCAAGCACTAGTTAGCACAGATACGCAGTATTTT. It is translated as CASSQALVSTDTQYF.